This TCR beta chain was obtained from a study of T cells in localized non-small cell lung cancer. This clone was detected only a few times. Measured with immunoSEQ multiplex PCR; TCRdb has only the in-frame clones, and not every one. Altogether tens of thousands of clones are present, roughly 80% being singletons, with the ten largest covering 1% to 1.5%. V was pared by 6 bases and J by 5 bases, with 7 bases of the junction left unmatched. The germline V gene encodes CDR1 MNHEY and CDR2 SVGAGI. This CDR3 is built from 14 residues. The TCR comes from a female donor older than 55 with stage I lung adenocarcinoma. The chain couples TRBV6-5 to TRBJ2-5; 9 bases map to TRBD1. This sample comprised peripheral blood, obtained before any cancer treatment. The CDR3 DNA sequence: TGTGCCAGCAGCAACAACAGGGGGCGGGAGACCCAGTACTTC. Its protein is CASSNNRGRETQYF.